Presented here are 29 T cell receptor beta chains from one specimen sequenced in a study of CD8 T cells in ankylosing spondylitis. Study-level findings and limits: Roughly eight highly homologous variants made up a TCR beta motif, and this motif appeared characteristic of ankylosing spondylitis blood.

These TCRs are of unknown antigen specificity. TCRdb independently ran MiXCR on the 5' RACE reads; one entry per CDR3 protein. Found here are 330,000 or so distinct CDR3 sequences, less than 9.5% of them singletons; the top ten hold approximately 14%. The material sequenced was blood, either unsorted or a sorted T cell fraction (not recorded which). The source is a male donor with ankylosing spondylitis.

This clonotype showed up many times. The V call is TRBV7-2, the J call TRBJ1-1, with D hard to call. The germline V gene has CDR1 SGHTA and CDR2 FQGNSA. Trimming stripped 0 bases from V and 11 bases from J, with 10 bases between. CDR3 size: 12 residues. CDR3 in amino acids: CASSLASGLAFF. The CDR3 nucleotides are TGTGCCAGCAGCTTAGCTTCTGGGTTGGCTTTCTTT.

V is TRBV15 and J is TRBJ2-7; D is perhaps TRBD1 (5 bases). V shed 6 bases and J shed 0 bases, with 18 bases lying between them. Per the germline V gene, CDR1 is LNHNV and CDR2 is YYDKDF (reference sequence). The CDR3 is made up of 16 amino acids. In DNA form, the CDR3 reads TGTGCCACCAGTTCGGTGCTTGGGGCCTCCTCCTACGAGCAGTACTTC. Translating gives CATSSVLGASSYEQYF.

This clonotype was detected a few times. This chain connects TRBV9 to TRBJ1-2; tentative D call: TRBD1 (6 bases). This CDR3 spans 13 amino acids. Per germline, CDR1 SGDLS and CDR2 YYNGEE. V dropped 6 bases and J dropped 8 bases, with 17 bases sitting between them. The CDR3 sequence: CASTQGVGGGYTF. The CDR3 coding sequence is TGTGCCAGCACCCAAGGTGTAGGGGGGGGCTACACCTTC.

The chain joins TRBV9 to TRBJ2-1, with TRBD2 matching 8 bases. This CDR3 contains 15 residues. Germline trimming cut 1 base from V and 8 bases from J; bases unmatched to any gene: 8. Germline V gene data show CDR1 as SGDLS and CDR2 as YYNGEE. Here the CDR3 DNA reads TGTGCCAGCAGCGTACCCCTTAGCGGGAATGATGAGCAGTTCTTC. This sequence encodes CASSVPLSGNDEQFF.

Many counts were recorded for this clonotype. The chain recombines TRBV11-1 with TRBJ2-2; TRBD1 might be the D (5 bases). The CDR3 covers 13 residues. Germline assignment: CDR1 SGHAT and CDR2 FQDESV (reference sequence). Trimming shortened V by 6 bases and J by 5 bases, and 10 bases separated the two germline ends. The chain's CDR3 is CASSFRVTGELFF. The CDR3 bases are TGTGCCAGCAGTTTCAGGGTAACCGGGGAGCTGTTTTTT.

This clonotype was counted at least ten times. This rearrangement joins TRBV7-2 to TRBJ1-1, with D perhaps matching TRBD1 (6 bases). CDR1 and CDR2 from the germline V gene are SGHTA and FQGNSA. V was clipped by 7 bases and J by 1 base, with 16 bases between them. CDR3 length: 15 amino acids. The CDR3 sequence: CASTQMGGGNTEAFF. The CDR3 DNA reads TGTGCCAGCACCCAAATGGGAGGGGGGAACACTGAAGCTTTCTTT.

The J gene is TRBJ2-7, the V gene TRBV11-1; 13 nucleotides line up with TRBD2. The CDR3 contains 19 residues. Per the germline V gene, CDR1 is SGHAT and CDR2 is FQDESV (reference sequence). The ends lost 4 bases at V and 0 bases at J; junction bases unmatched: 12. CDR3 nucleotides: TGTGCCAGCAGCTCAGGTCGTTGGGGACTAGCGGGACCCTCCTACGAGCAGTACTTC. It translates to CASSSGRWGLAGPSYEQYF.

This clonotype was counted many times. This chain links TRBV29-1 with TRBJ2-3, with 13 bases identical to TRBD2. Germline V lookup: CDR1 SQVTM, CDR2 ANQGSEA. V shed 2 bases, J shed 2 bases, and the junction held 7 bases outside the gene matches. This CDR3 is built from 17 residues. The CDR3 region is CSVEPGTSGIFTDTQYF. The DNA for the CDR3 is TGCAGCGTTGAACCGGGGACTAGCGGGATCTTCACAGATACGCAGTATTTT.

The J gene is TRBJ2-1, the V gene TRBV14, with TRBD2 matching over 7 bases. V shed 4 bases, J shed 1 base, and the junction held 13 bases outside the gene matches. This CDR3 contains 18 residues. Germline CDR1 is SGHDN and CDR2 is FVKESK. The CDR3 DNA is TGTGCCAGCAGCCCCCCAGCGGGAAGCCCCGGGTCCTACAATGAGCAGTTCTTC. The encoded protein is CASSPPAGSPGSYNEQFF.

This clonotype came up a few times. The chain recombines TRBV20-1 with TRBJ1-5, with a weak D call TRBD1 (6 bases). The germline V and J ends were trimmed by 3 bases and 4 bases, with 13 bases remaining between them. This CDR3 has 14 amino acids. Looked up from germline, CDR1 is DFQATT and CDR2 is SNEGSKA (reference sequence). The CDR3 region is CSARSDRLNQPQHF. DNA of the CDR3: TGCAGTGCTAGGTCTGACAGGTTAAATCAGCCCCAGCATTTT.

This clonotype was found many times. V is TRBV7-9 and J is TRBJ2-1; possibly TRBD1 for D (5 bases). The CDR3 runs to 15 residues. Germline assignment: CDR1 SEHNR and CDR2 FQNEAQ (reference sequence). V lost 5 bases, J lost 4 bases, and 15 bases lay in between. The CDR3 coding sequence is TGTGCCAGCAGCCCCCCGGACACCACATACAATGAGCAGTTCTTC. Protein sequence: CASSPPDTTYNEQFF.

This chain uses TRBV24-1 with TRBJ2-5; D is uncertain. Trimming took off 5 bases at V and 5 bases at J, with 5 bases between the two ends. CDR3 size: 11 residues. Germline V gene sequence: CDR1 KGHDR, CDR2 SFDVKD. The CDR3 DNA reads as TGTGCCACCAGTGTCGGGGAGACCCAGTACTTC. Protein: CATSVGETQYF.

This sequence joins TRBV7-9 and TRBJ2-7; D is perhaps TRBD2 (6 bases). CDR1 and CDR2 from the germline V gene are SEHNR and FQNEAQ (reference sequence). The CDR3 sequence is 13 residues long. Trimming stripped 5 bases from V and 5 bases from J, with 13 bases between. CDR3 nucleotide sequence: TGTGCCAGCAGCCCGTCCGGGGGTAACGAGCAGTACTTC. Translation gives CASSPSGGNEQYF. Complete variable domain (other parts from reference TRBV7-9 and TRBJ2-7): DTGVSQNPRHKITKRGQNVTFRCDPISEHNRLYWYRQTLGQGPEFLTYFQNEAQLEKSRLLSDRFSAERPKGSFSTLEIQRTEQGDSAMYLCASSPSGGNEQYFGPGTRLTVT.

V gene TRBV12-3 or TRBV12-4 combines with J gene TRBJ2-1; TRBD1 matches at 7 bases. The CDR3 is 15 amino acids. Germline trimming cut 4 bases from V and 6 bases from J; bases unmatched to any gene: 9. The CDR3: CASSSSKGQSNEQFF. CDR3 in DNA: TGTGCCAGCAGTTCCTCAAAGGGACAGTCCAATGAGCAGTTCTTC.

This clonotype was detected only a few times. This sequence joins TRBV14 and TRBJ2-7; D is undetermined. V was shortened by 11 bases and J by 3 bases, with 8 bases between the two germline ends. The CDR3 has 10 amino acids. The V gene's germline CDR1 is SGHDN and CDR2 FVKESK. CDR3 nucleotide sequence: TGTGCCTCCTTTGGCTACGAGCAGTACTTC. Its translation: CASFGYEQYF.

This clonotype appeared many times. The genes are TRBV4-2 and TRBJ1-5, with D unresolved. V lost 3 bases to trimming and J lost 5 bases, with 11 bases between them. The CDR3 spans 14 residues. Germline V lookup: CDR1 LGHNA, CDR2 YNFKEQ. The CDR3 region is CASSHGAVDQPQHF. Written as DNA, the CDR3 is TGTGCCAGCAGCCATGGAGCTGTTGATCAGCCCCAGCATTTT.

CDR3 sequence: CASMTGSTDTQYF. The CDR3 DNA follows: TGCGCCAGCATGACAGGCAGCACAGATACGCAGTATTTT. The V gene is TRBV5-1, the J gene TRBJ2-3, with a weak D call TRBD1 (6 bases). The CDR3 extends over 13 amino acids. Germline V gene lookup returns CDR1 SGHRS and CDR2 YFSETQ. Trimming removed 6 bases at V and 0 bases at J, with 8 bases between. The full variable domain, completed using reference TRBV5-1 and TRBJ2-3, is KAGVTQTPRYLIKTRGQQVTLSCSPISGHRSVSWYQQTPGQGLQFLFEYFSETQRNKGNFPGRFSGRQFSNSRSEMNVSTLELGDSALYLCASMTGSTDTQYFGPGTRLTVL.

The chain links TRBV6-5 to TRBJ1-1, with D possibly TRBD1 on 6 matching bases. The germline CDR1 and CDR2 sequences are MNHEY and SVGAGI. The CDR3 is 14 residues long. Trimming took off 0 bases at V and 5 bases at J, with 10 bases between the two ends. CDR3: CASSYSEGGTEAFF. For the CDR3, the DNA is TGTGCCAGCAGTTACTCGGAGGGGGGGACTGAAGCTTTCTTT.

This clonotype was seen only a few times. The V gene is TRBV12-3 or TRBV12-4, the J gene TRBJ1-4, with 10 bases fitting TRBD1. The trim removed 6 bases at V and 6 bases at J, leaving 4 bases unmatched. This CDR3 region has 14 residues. In nucleotides, the CDR3 is TGTGCCAGCAGAAGACAGGGGGCGGATGAAAAACTGTTTTTT. This codes for CASRRQGADEKLFF.

The rearrangement uses TRBV10-3 and TRBJ1-5; D call uncertain. Trimming left V 11 bases short and J 3 bases short, with 11 bases between. Germline-derived CDR1 and CDR2 are ENHRY and SYGVKD. This CDR3 has 12 residues. This chain's CDR3 is CAHAADNQPQHF. The CDR3 nucleotides read TGTGCCCACGCGGCTGACAATCAGCCCCAGCATTTT.

The chain recombines TRBV28 with TRBJ2-3; 13 bases are shared with TRBD2. V lost 4 bases to trimming and J lost 4 bases; unmatched junction nucleotides: 20. From germline, CDR1 is MDHEN and CDR2 SYDVKM. The CDR3 runs 21 residues. The DNA for the CDR3 is TGTGCCAGCAGTTATCCCCCCAGACTAGCGGGGGGCCGGGGTCGTTCAGATACGCAGTATTTT. This encodes CASSYPPRLAGGRGRSDTQYF.

Many counts were recorded for this clonotype. The V and J genes are TRBV7-7 and TRBJ1-1, with 7 positions matching TRBD1. This CDR3 contains 13 residues. After removal of 5 bases from V and 2 bases from J, the junction contained 2 bases not matched to a gene. The germline V gene encodes CDR1 SSHAT and CDR2 FNYEAQ (reference sequence). CDR3 sequence: CASSRDSNTEAFF. The CDR3 coding sequence is TGTGCCAGCAGCCGGGACAGTAACACTGAAGCTTTCTTT.

J is TRBJ2-5 and V is TRBV5-1; D is perhaps TRBD1 (6 bases). V was cut by 6 bases and J by 5 bases, with 14 bases left in between. Germline-derived CDR1 and CDR2 are SGHRS and YFSETQ. The CDR3 sequence is 13 residues long. CDR3 sequence reads: CASTTNRDETQYF. DNA of the CDR3: TGCGCCAGCACCACGAACAGGGACGAGACCCAGTACTTC.

This clonotype was picked up many times. The rearrangement links TRBV7-9 to TRBJ1-5, with 7 bases identical to TRBD1. This CDR3 is built from 14 residues. V lost 5 bases to trimming and J lost 4 bases; unmatched junction nucleotides: 5. Germline lookup yields CDR1 SEHNR and CDR2 FQNEAQ (reference sequence). The CDR3 DNA sequence: TGTGCCAGCAGCCCGGGACAGCCGAATCAGCCCCAGCATTTT. Protein: CASSPGQPNQPQHF.

This clonotype showed up just a few times. This chain uses TRBV20-1 with TRBJ2-2; TRBD2 is a possible D gene (6 bases). Per germline, CDR1 DFQATT and CDR2 SNEGSKA (reference sequence). V lost 1 base to trimming and J lost 3 bases, with 9 bases between them. CDR3 length equals 14 residues. CDR3 protein: CSARGGGDTGELFF. CDR3 bases: TGCAGTGCTAGAGGAGGAGGGGACACCGGGGAGCTGTTTTTT.

In its sample, this clonotype was seen many times. The chain links TRBV5-1 to TRBJ2-5, with D unclear. Trimming removed 1 base at V and 2 bases at J, with 15 bases between. The CDR3 consists of 16 residues. Per germline, CDR1 SGHRS and CDR2 YFSETQ. In nucleotides, the CDR3 is TGCGCCAGCAGCTTGTTAGGGCGTCCGGATCAAGAGACCCAGTACTTC. Its protein is CASSLLGRPDQETQYF. The full variable domain, rest sourced from reference TRBV5-1 and TRBJ2-5, is KAGVTQTPRYLIKTRGQQVTLSCSPISGHRSVSWYQQTPGQGLQFLFEYFSETQRNKGNFPGRFSGRQFSNSRSEMNVSTLELGDSALYLCASSLLGRPDQETQYFGPGTRLLVL.

This clonotype was counted between two and nine times. This chain joins TRBV27 and TRBJ1-4, with 7 bases fitting TRBD1. The CDR3 is 15 amino acids. Germline assignment: CDR1 MNHEY and CDR2 SMNVEV (reference sequence). Trimming took 3 bases from V and 5 from J; bases not matched to a gene: 6. CDR3 sequence reads: CASSFNLQGNEKLFF. The CDR3 DNA follows: TGTGCCAGCAGTTTTAATTTACAGGGGAATGAAAAACTGTTTTTT.

The genes are TRBV4-1 and TRBJ2-3; 8 bases agree with TRBD2. CDR3 size: 16 residues. Germline V gene sequence: CDR1 MGHRA, CDR2 YSYEKL. After removal of 5 bases from V and 3 bases from J, the junction contained 10 bases not matched to a gene. The DNA of the CDR3 is TGCGCCAGCAGCTTGGACGGCGGGAGGAAGACAGATACGCAGTATTTT. Translation: CASSLDGGRKTDTQYF.

This clonotype has ten or more counts. This rearrangement joins TRBV12-3 or TRBV12-4 to TRBJ2-2; TRBD2 might be the D (6 bases). The CDR3 has 16 residues. Deletions cut 6 bases from V and 0 bases from J, with 14 bases between. CDR3 DNA sequence: TGTGCCAGCAGCCCGATCGGGACTTCGAACACCGGGGAGCTGTTTTTT. Encoded protein: CASSPIGTSNTGELFF.